These T cell receptor beta chains were read from a single sample in a study of cytomegalovirus exposure and HLA in healthy donors. Clones were sequenced by immunoSEQ multiplex PCR, and TCRdb holds only the in-frame ones, with some missing. The sample has under 150,000 clones, approximately 80% seen once. The sequencing sample was made of PBMCs. Every receptor here comes from a girl aged 2 to 10 in good health and CMV-seronegative. Both conserved end residues are part of each CDR3. D genes are given only for firm matches. Rows may omit the clone size; those that give it use once, few, many or a size class.

J: TRBJ2-7
V: TRBV19
size: .
D: TRBD1
CDR3: CASSRTGTYEQYF
DNA: TGTGCCAGTAGCCGGACAGGGACCTACGAGCAGTACTTC

J: TRBJ2-2
V: TRBV9
size: .
D: TRBD2
CDR3: CASSARGGLSTGELFF
DNA: TGTGCCAGCAGCGCCCGGGGGGGGTTGAGCACCGGGGAGCTGTTTTTT

J: TRBJ1-5
V: TRBV19
size: .
D: .
CDR3: CASSIERMGADNQPQHF
DNA: TGTGCCAGTAGTATAGAACGGATGGGGGCGGATAATCAGCCCCAGCATTTT

J: TRBJ2-3
V: TRBV11-2
size: .
D: .
CDR3: CASSFITDTQYF
DNA: TGTGCCAGCAGCTTTATCACAGATACGCAGTATTTT

J: TRBJ2-5
V: TRBV7-9
size: few
D: .
CDR3: CASSFAGGETQYF
DNA: TGTGCCAGCAGCTTCGCAGGGGGGGAGACCCAGTACTTC

J: TRBJ2-3
V: TRBV7-6
size: few
D: TRBD2
CDR3: CASSPTGTSGTYTDTQYF
DNA: TGTGCCAGCAGCCCAACCGGGACTAGCGGGACCTACACAGATACGCAGTATTTT

J: TRBJ2-3
V: TRBV6-5
size: .
D: .
CDR3: CASSRDSTDTQYF
DNA: TGTGCCAGCAGCCGGGACTCCACAGATACGCAGTATTTT

J: TRBJ1-2
V: TRBV2
size: .
D: TRBD1
CDR3: CASLSGQVLSTNYGYTF
DNA: TGTGCCAGCTTATCGGGACAGGTTCTCTCAACTAACTATGGCTACACCTTC

J: TRBJ1-1
V: TRBV5-6
size: .
D: .
CDR3: CARNLGRGSATEAFF
DNA: TGTGCCAGGAACTTGGGGCGAGGGTCGGCCACTGAAGCTTTCTTT

J: TRBJ2-7
V: TRBV5-4
size: .
D: .
CDR3: CASSLGSGSYEQYF
DNA: TGTGCCAGCAGCTTGGGGTCAGGCTCCTACGAGCAGTACTTC

J: TRBJ2-1
V: TRBV10-3
size: .
D: TRBD2
CDR3: CAISDEVAGDSYNEQFF
DNA: TGTGCCATCAGTGATGAGGTAGCGGGAGACTCCTACAATGAGCAGTTCTTC

J: TRBJ2-7
V: TRBV29-1
size: .
D: TRBD2
CDR3: CSVDGLAGADEQYF
DNA: TGCAGCGTTGATGGGCTGGCGGGAGCCGACGAGCAGTACTTC

J: TRBJ1-3
V: TRBV19
size: .
D: .
CDR3: CASSISGASGNTIYF
DNA: TGTGCCAGTAGCATCTCAGGGGCGAGTGGAAACACCATATATTTT

J: TRBJ2-4
V: TRBV2
size: .
D: TRBD1
CDR3: CASSTDRENIQYF
DNA: TGTGCCAGCAGTACCGACAGGGAAAACATTCAGTACTTC

J: TRBJ1-1
V: TRBV18
size: .
D: .
CDR3: CASTGQTNTEAFF
DNA: TGTGCCAGCACTGGACAGACGAACACTGAAGCTTTCTTT

J: TRBJ2-7
V: TRBV4-1
size: .
D: .
CDR3: CASSQRTAYEQYF
DNA: TGCGCCAGCAGCCAAAGGACTGCCTACGAGCAGTACTTC

J: TRBJ2-7
V: TRBV7-6
size: .
D: .
CDR3: CASSPGGLGEQYF
DNA: TGTGCCAGCAGCCCAGGAGGTTTGGGCGAGCAGTACTTC

J: TRBJ2-7
V: TRBV6-1
size: few
D: TRBD1
CDR3: CASSEEGQGWPYEQYF
DNA: TGTGCCAGCAGTGAAGAGGGACAGGGGTGGCCCTACGAGCAGTACTTC

J: TRBJ1-5
V: TRBV7-3
size: .
D: .
CDR3: CASSLDSSLRLAGRYSNQPQHF
DNA: TGTGCCAGCAGCTTAGACAGCTCCCTGCGACTTGCTGGTCGTTATAGCAATCAGCCCCAGCATTTT

J: TRBJ1-6
V: TRBV7-9
size: few
D: TRBD1
CDR3: CASSFSMGQGSGSPLHF
DNA: TGTGCCAGCAGCTTTAGCATGGGACAGGGCTCGGGTTCACCCCTCCACTTT

J: TRBJ1-2
V: TRBV7-9
size: .
D: .
CDR3: CASSNLQENYGYTF
DNA: TGTGCCAGCAGCAACCTCCAGGAAAACTATGGCTACACCTTC

J: TRBJ1-3
V: TRBV7-2
size: .
D: .
CDR3: CASSPRDGSSGNTIYF
DNA: TGTGCCAGCAGCCCCCGGGACGGGAGCTCTGGAAACACCATATATTTT

J: TRBJ2-1
V: TRBV19
size: .
D: TRBD1
CDR3: CASRGQGGSYNEQFF
DNA: TGTGCCAGTAGGGGACAGGGGGGCTCCTACAATGAGCAGTTCTTC

J: TRBJ2-5
V: TRBV5-4
size: .
D: .
CDR3: CASSLVGAGETQYF
DNA: TGTGCCAGCAGCTTGGTGGGGGCCGGGGAGACCCAGTACTTC

J: TRBJ1-2
V: TRBV19
size: .
D: .
CDR3: CASSIERGRSYGYTF
DNA: TGTGCCAGTAGTATAGAGAGAGGGAGGAGCTATGGCTACACCTTC

J: TRBJ2-4
V: TRBV5-4
size: .
D: TRBD1
CDR3: CASSFRTGQNIQYF
DNA: TGTGCCAGCAGCTTCCGGACAGGGCAAAACATTCAGTACTTC

J: TRBJ2-1
V: TRBV10-1
size: .
D: TRBD2
CDR3: CATEPGTSGNNEQFF
DNA: TGCGCCACCGAACCCGGGACTAGCGGGAACAATGAGCAGTTCTTC

J: TRBJ2-3
V: TRBV9
size: .
D: .
CDR3: CASSVGQYTDTQYF
DNA: TGTGCCAGCAGCGTAGGACAGTACACAGATACGCAGTATTTT

J: TRBJ2-3
V: TRBV7-9
size: .
D: .
CDR3: CASSFPLTSYAPQYF
DNA: TGTGCCAGCAGCTTCCCCCTCACTAGTTACGCGCCCCAGTATTTT

J: TRBJ2-7
V: TRBV7-6
size: .
D: TRBD2
CDR3: CASSSWEGSYEQYF
DNA: TGTGCCAGCAGCTCCTGGGAGGGATCCTACGAGCAGTACTTC

J: TRBJ2-6
V: TRBV5-1
size: .
D: .
CDR3: CASSLQGAGANVLTF
DNA: TGCGCCAGCAGCTTACAGGGAGCTGGGGCCAACGTCCTGACTTTC

J: TRBJ2-3
V: TRBV29-1
size: .
D: TRBD2
CDR3: CSVGTSGNTDTQYF
DNA: TGCAGCGTGGGTACTAGCGGGAACACAGATACGCAGTATTTT

J: TRBJ2-3
V: TRBV4-1
size: .
D: .
CDR3: CASSQTGSTDTQYF
DNA: TGCGCCAGCAGCCAAACGGGAAGCACAGATACGCAGTATTTT

J: TRBJ1-2
V: TRBV4-1
size: .
D: TRBD1
CDR3: CASRSPGQGAGGYTF
DNA: TGCGCCAGCAGAAGTCCGGGACAGGGGGCGGGGGGCTACACCTTC

J: TRBJ1-1
V: TRBV6-7
size: once
D: TRBD1
CDR3: CASSTPWTGMRNTEAFF
DNA: TGTGCCAGCAGTACCCCCTGGACAGGGATGCGGAACACTGAAGCTTTCTTT

J: TRBJ2-7
V: TRBV7-9
size: .
D: .
CDR3: CASSLAEGRYYEQYF
DNA: TGTGCCAGCAGCTTGGCCGAGGGCAGGTACTACGAGCAGTACTTC

J: TRBJ2-1
V: TRBV9
size: few
D: .
CDR3: CASSPGRDSNNEQFF
DNA: TGTGCCAGCAGCCCGGGGCGGGATTCAAACAATGAGCAGTTCTTC

J: TRBJ2-5
V: TRBV7-9
size: .
D: .
CDR3: CASSSRWGQAQETQYF
DNA: TGTGCCAGCAGCTCCCGGTGGGGGCAGGCTCAAGAGACCCAGTACTTC

J: TRBJ2-7
V: TRBV25-1
size: few
D: .
CDR3: CASSDGVHYEQYF
DNA: TGTGCCAGCAGTGACGGGGTTCACTACGAGCAGTACTTC

J: TRBJ2-2
V: TRBV7-7
size: .
D: TRBD2
CDR3: CASSLGLAGVKTGELFF
DNA: TGTGCCAGCAGCCTCGGACTAGCGGGAGTTAAAACCGGGGAGCTGTTTTTT

J: TRBJ2-1
V: TRBV27
size: .
D: TRBD1
CDR3: CASSPLTGGLYNEQFF
DNA: TGTGCCAGCAGTCCGTTAACAGGGGGCTTGTACAATGAGCAGTTCTTC

J: TRBJ2-1
V: TRBV7-9
size: .
D: .
CDR3: CASSLDLGQDEQFF
DNA: TGTGCCAGCAGCTTAGACCTGGGGCAGGATGAGCAGTTCTTC

J: TRBJ1-1
V: TRBV5-4
size: .
D: .
CDR3: CASRPVVSVNTEAFF
DNA: TGTGCCAGCAGGCCCGTGGTATCGGTGAACACTGAAGCTTTCTTT

J: TRBJ2-1
V: TRBV2
size: .
D: .
CDR3: CASSGVDSYDNEQFF
DNA: TGTGCCAGCAGTGGTGTGGACAGCTACGACAATGAGCAGTTCTTC

J: TRBJ1-1
V: TRBV19
size: .
D: .
CDR3: CASRVTAKNTEAFF
DNA: TGTGCCAGTAGAGTGACAGCCAAGAACACTGAAGCTTTCTTT

J: TRBJ2-3
V: TRBV28
size: .
D: .
CDR3: CASSPLSDTQYF
DNA: TGTGCCAGCAGTCCCCTTTCAGATACGCAGTATTTT

J: TRBJ2-1
V: TRBV4-1
size: .
D: TRBD2
CDR3: CASSQGGTGYNEQFF
DNA: TGCGCCAGCAGCCAGGGAGGGACTGGGTACAATGAGCAGTTCTTC

J: TRBJ2-1
V: TRBV4-2
size: few
D: .
CDR3: CASSQQFTGVYNEQFF
DNA: TGTGCCAGCAGCCAACAATTCACCGGGGTTTACAATGAGCAGTTCTTC

J: TRBJ1-1
V: TRBV5-6
size: few
D: .
CDR3: CASSLAPVEDTEAFF
DNA: TGTGCCAGCAGCTTGGCTCCGGTGGAGGACACTGAAGCTTTCTTT

J: TRBJ1-5
V: TRBV19
size: .
D: .
CDR3: CASSLRDSNQPQHF
DNA: TGTGCCAGTAGCCTGAGGGATAGCAATCAGCCCCAGCATTTT

J: TRBJ1-5
V: TRBV6-1
size: few
D: .
CDR3: CASTRGQIDQPQHF
DNA: TGTGCCAGCACCCGAGGACAGATCGATCAGCCCCAGCATTTT

J: TRBJ1-1
V: TRBV2
size: once
D: .
CDR3: CASNERDRTEAFF
DNA: TGTGCCAGCAACGAAAGAGACAGAACTGAAGCTTTCTTT

J: TRBJ2-1
V: TRBV4-3
size: few
D: TRBD2
CDR3: CASSQTLAGGPHEQFF
DNA: TGCGCCAGCAGCCAGACTTTAGCGGGGGGGCCGCATGAGCAGTTCTTC

J: TRBJ2-3
V: TRBV19
size: .
D: .
CDR3: CASTPGDSSTDTQYF
DNA: TGTGCCAGTACTCCGGGGGACAGTTCCACAGATACGCAGTATTTT

J: TRBJ2-5
V: TRBV9
size: .
D: .
CDR3: CASSVGQYSGETQYF
DNA: TGTGCCAGCAGCGTAGGCCAATACAGCGGGGAGACCCAGTACTTC

J: TRBJ2-1
V: TRBV28
size: few
D: TRBD1
CDR3: CASSLTGTGTYNEQFF
DNA: TGTGCCAGCAGTCTGACCGGGACAGGGACCTACAATGAGCAGTTCTTC

J: TRBJ1-2
V: TRBV4-2
size: few
D: .
CDR3: CASSQDDGIYYGYTF
DNA: TGTGCCAGCAGCCAAGATGACGGGATCTACTATGGCTACACCTTC

J: TRBJ2-1
V: TRBV10-1
size: once
D: .
CDR3: CASSDAGPYNEQFF
DNA: TGCGCCAGCAGTGACGCGGGACCCTACAATGAGCAGTTCTTC

J: TRBJ1-5
V: TRBV2
size: .
D: TRBD1
CDR3: CASSVVSGQGGQPQHF
DNA: TGTGCCAGCAGTGTGGTATCCGGACAGGGGGGTCAGCCCCAGCATTTT